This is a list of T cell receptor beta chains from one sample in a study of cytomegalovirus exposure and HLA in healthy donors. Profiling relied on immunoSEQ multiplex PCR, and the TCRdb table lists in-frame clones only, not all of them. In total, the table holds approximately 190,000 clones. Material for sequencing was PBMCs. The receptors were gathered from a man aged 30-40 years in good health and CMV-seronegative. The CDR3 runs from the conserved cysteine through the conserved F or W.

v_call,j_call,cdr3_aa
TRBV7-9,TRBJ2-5,CASSLQGKETQYF
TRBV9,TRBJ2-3,CASSVEEGQGLSSTDTQYF
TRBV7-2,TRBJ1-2,CASSLEAGRGYTF
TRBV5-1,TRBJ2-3,CASSYRTPITDTQYF
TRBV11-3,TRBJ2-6,CASSSRGSGANVLTF
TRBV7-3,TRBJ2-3,CASSRSSGSTDTQYF
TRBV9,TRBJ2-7,CASSPLAGAVYEQYF
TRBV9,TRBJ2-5,CASSERGEETQYF
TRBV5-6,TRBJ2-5,CASSLALGGGGYQETQYF
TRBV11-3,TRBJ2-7,CASSPQTYEQYF
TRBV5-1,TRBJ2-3,CASSPTGGAGDTDTQYF
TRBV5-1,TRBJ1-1,CASSVGTGVNTEAFF
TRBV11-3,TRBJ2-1,CASSSQGLEQFF
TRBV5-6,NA,CASSLASGRATYEQYF
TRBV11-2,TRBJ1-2,CASSPIRDRGNYGYTF
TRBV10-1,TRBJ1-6,CASSEGGRNNSPLHF
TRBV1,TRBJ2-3,CTSSQETERGAPSADTQYF
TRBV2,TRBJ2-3,CARTLIGLAGGDADTQYF
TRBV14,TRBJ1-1,CASSQVPGGAFF
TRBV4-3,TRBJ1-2,CASSAGTGGNYGYTF
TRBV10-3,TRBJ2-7,CAIRPSGGRPNEQYF
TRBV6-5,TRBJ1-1,CASSPDRGTGSAFF
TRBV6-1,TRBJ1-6,CASTLAGNSPLHF
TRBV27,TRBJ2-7,CASSLVSSSIEQYF
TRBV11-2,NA,CASSFGTLAGTSYEQYF
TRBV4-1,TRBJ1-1,CASSHQALNTEAFF
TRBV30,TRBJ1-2,CAWSGQGAGDTF
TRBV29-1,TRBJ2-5,CSVEQVSSSQYF
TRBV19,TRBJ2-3,CASSVTSGGTDTQYF
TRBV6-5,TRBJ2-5,CASSYIDKQETQYF
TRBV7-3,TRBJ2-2,CASSSQGGGRELFF
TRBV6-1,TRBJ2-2,CASAGTSLVGELFF
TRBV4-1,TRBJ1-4,CASSPGFRTGNEKLFF
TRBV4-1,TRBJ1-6,CASSQVTSRTANNSPLHF
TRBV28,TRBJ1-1,CASSLWDRNTEAFF
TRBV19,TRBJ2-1,CASSMITRLADLLISYNEQFF
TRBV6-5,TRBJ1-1,CASARYPRGTEAFF
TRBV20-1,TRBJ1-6,CSAPGLPLHF
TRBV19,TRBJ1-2,CASRQGGHGYTF
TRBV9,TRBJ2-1,CASSPGTSADNEQFF
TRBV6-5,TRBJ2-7,CASSWQQGLYEQYF
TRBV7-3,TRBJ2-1,CASSSGTSGNEQFF
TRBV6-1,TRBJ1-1,CASSEPPIHLDTEAFF
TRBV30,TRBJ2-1,CAWSSGRKTNSYNEQFF
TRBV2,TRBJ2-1,CASSIQGWNEQFF
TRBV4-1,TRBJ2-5,CASSQEGVGSGGWAQYF
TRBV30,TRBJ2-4,CAWQSPGGNIQYF
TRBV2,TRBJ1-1,CASSGPGVDTEAFF
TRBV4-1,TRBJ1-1,CASSQDTGRVKPVF
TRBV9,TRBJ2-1,CASSVHLTSQSSYNEQFF
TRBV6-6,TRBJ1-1,CASSYLMNTEAFF